This T cell receptor (beta chain) was captured in a study of blood T cell repertoires in COVID-19. Study-wide background: The United States, Italy and Spain supplied acute and convalescent COVID-19 samples. The cDNA or gDNA used as material had been derived from T cells, B-cell-depleted T cells, or PBMCs.

How the authors handled the data: Amplifying reference gene primers gave estimates of nucleated cell counts. The protocol was immunoSEQ multiplex PCR, while the TCRdb copy is restricted to in-frame clones and leaves out a portion. V, J and clone size derive from that table, while D and trimming were established from the DNA sequence. The sample holds about 140,000 clones; roughly 76% are singletons and the top ten take about an eighth. Germline lookup yields CDR1 SGHTA and CDR2 FQGNSA. The V gene lost 3 bases and the J gene lost 2 bases, with 7 bases spanning the gap. The CDR3 is made up of 14 amino acids.

This TCR derives from a man older than 75 with acute or convalescent COVID-19. This chain uses TRBV7-2 with TRBJ2-2; TRBD1 might be the D (6 bases). Sequenced: peripheral blood. CDR3 amino acids: CASSFGTNTGELFF. The CDR3, as DNA: TGTGCCAGCAGCTTCGGGACAAACACCGGGGAGCTGTTTTTT.